This section outlines one T cell receptor beta chain sequence together with its context. Germline V gene sequence: CDR1 SGHNT, CDR2 YENEEA. Between the trimmed V and J ends, which lost 10 bases and 3 bases, there was a span of 18 bases. CDR3 length equals 14 residues. These data originate in a study of blood T cell repertoires in COVID-19. Produced via immunoSEQ multiplex PCR; TCRdb's table is partial and in-frame only. Among a few hundred thousand clones listed, 70% to 90% were seen once. This receptor was identified in a man aged 18 to 29 with active or convalescent COVID-19. The sample comprised peripheral blood. The chain employs TRBV11-3 and TRBJ1-1; D is uncertain. The CDR3 nucleotides are TGTGCCACCACCTTCGGGAGTTCTGACACTGAAGCTTTCTTT. It translates to CATTFGSSDTEAFF.